The present T cell receptor (beta chain) was sequenced within a study of OX40 agonist ivuxolimab in advanced cancers. Study-wide context: Patients enrolled in dose escalation were diagnosed with hepatocellular carcinoma, melanoma, renal cell or head and neck cancer. Regarding the study as a whole: Average numbers of expanded clones were greater in CD8+ T cells than in CD4+.

The V end lost 2 bases, the J end lost 0 bases, and 5 bases lay between the germline ends. Germline assignment: CDR1 SEHNR and CDR2 FQNEAQ (reference sequence). This CDR3 has 14 amino acids. Sequenced by immunoSEQ multiplex PCR; TCRdb stores in-frame clones only, minus some. The data contain about 72,000 clones, over 80% of them singletons. A note on this clone: Its specificity is not known.

The chain combines TRBV7-9 with TRBJ1-5; D remains unclear. The sample consisted of CD4+ or CD8+ T cells sorted from blood, taken in a trial of the OX40 agonist ivuxolimab. This sequence was found in an adult with an advanced solid tumor such as melanoma, head and neck, liver or kidney cancer. The CDR3 here is CASSLPYSNQPQHF. DNA of the CDR3: TGTGCCAGCAGCTTACCGTATAGCAATCAGCCCCAGCATTTT.